This T cell receptor (beta chain) was documented in a study of T cells in Graves' hyperthyroidism and ophthalmopathy. Amplified TCR beta CDR3 regions came from RNA transcripts. An initial round of RT-PCR targeting the TCR CDR3 relied on the HTBI primer set. Using its own MiXCR run on the multiplex PCR reads, TCRdb lists one record per CDR3 protein. The repertoire has 490,000 or so distinct CDR3 sequences, 46% of them found once; the top ten carry 35% to 50%. Trimming shortened V by 1 base and J by 8 bases, and 17 bases separated the two germline ends. CDR1 and CDR2 from the germline V gene are SGHVS and FQNEAQ. The CDR3 length is 15 residues.

This clonotype originated in an adult woman with Graves' disease, either hyperthyroidism or ophthalmopathy (not recorded which). The sample taken for sequencing was peripheral blood or thyroid tissue (not recorded which). The V call is TRBV7-8, the J call TRBJ1-2; tentatively, D is TRBD1 (6 bases). For the CDR3, the DNA is TGTGCCAGCAGCTTAGGGAACACCGGGGGCCGCGGCTACACCTTC. The encoded protein is CASSLGNTGGRGYTF.